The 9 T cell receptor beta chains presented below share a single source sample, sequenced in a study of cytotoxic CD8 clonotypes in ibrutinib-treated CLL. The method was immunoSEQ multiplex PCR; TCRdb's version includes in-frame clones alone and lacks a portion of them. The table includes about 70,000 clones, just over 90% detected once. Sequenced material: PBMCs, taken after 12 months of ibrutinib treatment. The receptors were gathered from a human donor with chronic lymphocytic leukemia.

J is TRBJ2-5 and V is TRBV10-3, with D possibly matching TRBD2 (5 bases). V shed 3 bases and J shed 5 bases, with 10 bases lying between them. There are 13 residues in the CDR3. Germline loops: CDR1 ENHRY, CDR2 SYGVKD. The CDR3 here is CAISEGLTETQYF. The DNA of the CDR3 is TGTGCCATCAGTGAAGGACTCACGGAGACCCAGTACTTC.

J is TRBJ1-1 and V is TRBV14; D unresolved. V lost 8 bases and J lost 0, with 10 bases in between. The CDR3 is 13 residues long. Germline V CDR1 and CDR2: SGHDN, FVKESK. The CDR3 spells CASGKDMNTEAFF. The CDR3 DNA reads TGTGCCAGCGGAAAAGATATGAACACTGAAGCTTTCTTT.

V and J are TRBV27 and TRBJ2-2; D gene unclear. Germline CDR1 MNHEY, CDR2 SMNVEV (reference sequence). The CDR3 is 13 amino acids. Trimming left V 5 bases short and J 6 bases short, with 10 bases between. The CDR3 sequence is CASSRLVSGELFF. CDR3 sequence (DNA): TGTGCCAGCAGTAGACTCGTTTCCGGGGAGCTGTTTTTT.

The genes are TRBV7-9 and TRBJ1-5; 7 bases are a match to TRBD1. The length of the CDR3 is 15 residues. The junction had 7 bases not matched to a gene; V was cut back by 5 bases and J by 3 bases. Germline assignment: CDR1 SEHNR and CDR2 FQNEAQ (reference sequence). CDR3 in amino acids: CASSPDRDYNQPQHF. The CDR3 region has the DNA TGTGCCAGCAGCCCCGACAGGGATTACAATCAGCCCCAGCATTTT.

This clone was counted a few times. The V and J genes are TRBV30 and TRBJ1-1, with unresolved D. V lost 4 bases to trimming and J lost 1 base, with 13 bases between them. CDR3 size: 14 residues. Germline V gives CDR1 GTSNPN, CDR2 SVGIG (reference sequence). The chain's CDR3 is CAWKNLLGNTEAFF. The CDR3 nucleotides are TGTGCCTGGAAGAACTTACTAGGGAACACTGAAGCTTTCTTT.

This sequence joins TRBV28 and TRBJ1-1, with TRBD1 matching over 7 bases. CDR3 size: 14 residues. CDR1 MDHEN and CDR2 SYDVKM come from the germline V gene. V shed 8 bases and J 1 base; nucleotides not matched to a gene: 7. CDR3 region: CASSDRVKNTEAFF. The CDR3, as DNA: TGTGCCAGCTCCGACAGGGTAAAGAACACTGAAGCTTTCTTT.

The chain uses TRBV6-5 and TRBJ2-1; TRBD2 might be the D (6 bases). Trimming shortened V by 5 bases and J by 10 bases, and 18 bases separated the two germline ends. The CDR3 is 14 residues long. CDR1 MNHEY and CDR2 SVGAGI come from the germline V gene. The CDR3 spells CASSPDGPAGEQFF. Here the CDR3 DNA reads TGTGCCAGCAGTCCCGACGGGCCGGCGGGGGAGCAGTTCTTC.

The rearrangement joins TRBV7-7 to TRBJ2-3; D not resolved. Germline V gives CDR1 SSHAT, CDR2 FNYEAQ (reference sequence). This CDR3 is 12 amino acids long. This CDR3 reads CASSSSADTQYF. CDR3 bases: TGTGCTAGCTCTAGTTCAGCAGATACGCAGTATTTT.

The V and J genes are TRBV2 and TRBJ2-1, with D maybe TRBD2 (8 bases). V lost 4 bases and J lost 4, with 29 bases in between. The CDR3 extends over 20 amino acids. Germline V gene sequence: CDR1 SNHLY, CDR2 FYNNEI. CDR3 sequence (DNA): TGTGCCAGCAGTGGGCTTTCGACAGGGCCAGCGGGAGAACTTTACAATGAGCAGTTCTTC. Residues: CASSGLSTGPAGELYNEQFF.